This T cell receptor (beta chain) was identified during a study of cytotoxic CD8 clonotypes in ibrutinib-treated CLL. For the study at large: The sample average was 255,043 productive templates and 85,000 to 100,000 productive rearrangements.

The CDR3 consists of 19 residues. V gave up 1 base and J gave up 0 bases; unmatched junction bases: 7. Germline CDR1 and CDR2: SEHNR and FQNEAQ (reference sequence). Assay: immunoSEQ multiplex PCR; the TCRdb copy retains only in-frame clones and omits some. Of fewer than 13,000 clones listed, roughly 83% are singletons. This chain uses TRBV7-9 with TRBJ2-1; TRBD2 agrees at 12 bases. The material was PBMCs, obtained at disease progression, from a patient treated with ibrutinib. This TCR was sampled from a human donor with chronic lymphocytic leukemia. In DNA, the CDR3 is TGTGCCAGCAGCTTAGGACTAGCGGGAGCCCGGAGCTCCTACAATGAGCAGTTCTTC. Protein: CASSLGLAGARSSYNEQFF.